These 7 T cell receptor beta chains share one sample of origin, sequenced in a study of blood T cell repertoires in COVID-19 (dated by TCRdb to 2020 to 2021). The method behind the library was the immunoSEQ multiplex PCR assay. TCRdb provides this immuneACCESS table in a form limited to in-frame rearrangements. Some clones are lacking; in checked studies, under half of them reflect an unresolved V gene, and why the rest are absent is not known. This sample is represented by around 180,000 clones; about 82% of them were singletons. The top ten clonotypes cover approximately 5.4% of the sample. Sequencing was carried out using peripheral blood. The receptors come from a woman younger than 45 with acute or convalescent COVID-19.

The V gene is TRBV7-2, the J gene TRBJ1-2, with TRBD1 identical over 8 bases. Per the germline V gene, CDR1 is SGHTA and CDR2 is FQGNSA. The J segment lost 5 bases and the V segment lost 4 bases, leaving 9 bases of the junction unmatched. The CDR3 sequence is 15 residues long. CDR3 DNA: TGTGCCAGCAGCTACGGACAGGGTTCTGCTTATGGCTACACCTTC. Protein: CASSYGQGSAYGYTF.

The chain employs TRBV30 and TRBJ1-3; D is possibly TRBD1 (6 bases). There are 17 residues in the CDR3. Trimming took off 1 base at V and 0 bases at J, with 16 bases between the two ends. Germline-derived CDR1 and CDR2 are GTSNPN and SVGIG (reference sequence). Here the CDR3 reads CAWSAALGGGSGNTIYF. CDR3 coding DNA: TGTGCCTGGAGTGCGGCTTTAGGGGGGGGCTCTGGAAACACCATATATTTT.

The chain joins TRBV2 to TRBJ1-1; 8 bases are a match to TRBD1. The CDR3 runs to 16 residues. Unmatched junction bases numbered 5, after V lost 2 bases and J lost 0 bases. The V gene's germline CDR1 is SNHLY and CDR2 FYNNEI. The DNA of the CDR3 is TGTGCCAGCAGTGAACCTGGACAGGGATTGAACACTGAAGCTTTCTTT. Amino acids: CASSEPGQGLNTEAFF.

This clone occurred a few times. The chain recombines TRBV2 with TRBJ1-2; perhaps TRBD1 as D (5 bases). V was cut by 0 bases and J by 8 bases, with 13 bases left in between. The CDR3 contains 14 residues. Germline V gene sequence: CDR1 SNHLY, CDR2 FYNNEI. This CDR3 reads CASSEALRGGGYTF. In DNA, the CDR3 is TGTGCCAGCAGTGAAGCGCTTAGGGGAGGAGGCTACACCTTC.

The J gene is TRBJ2-7, the V gene TRBV19; D perhaps matches TRBD1 (6 bases). V lost 3 bases to trimming and J lost 1 base, with 16 bases between them. The CDR3 consists of 16 residues. Germline assignment: CDR1 LNHDA and CDR2 SQIVND (reference sequence). The CDR3 region has the DNA TGTGCCAGTAGTATGCCCCGCGTAGGGGGTTCCTACGAGCAGTACTTC. It encodes CASSMPRVGGSYEQYF. The variable domain in full, completed from reference TRBV19 and TRBJ2-7, reads DGGITQSPKYLFRKEGQNVTLSCEQNLNHDAMYWYRQDPGQGLRLIYYSQIVNDFQKGDIAEGYSVSREKKESFPLTVTSAQKNPTAFYLCASSMPRVGGSYEQYFGPGTRLTVT.

The chain combines TRBV28 with TRBJ1-4; TRBD1 aligns across 8 bases. CDR3 length: 15 residues. Germline V gene lookup returns CDR1 MDHEN and CDR2 SYDVKM. The J segment lost 4 bases and the V segment lost 5 bases, leaving 6 bases of the junction unmatched. This chain's CDR3 is CASSGGTGGNEKLFF. In DNA, the CDR3 is TGTGCCAGCAGTGGCGGGACAGGAGGTAATGAAAAACTGTTTTTT.

The V and J genes are TRBV7-3 and TRBJ2-2, with no clear D. This CDR3 has 14 residues. V was trimmed by 0 bases and J by 8 bases, leaving 10 bases between them. CDR1 and CDR2 (germline): SGHTA, FQGTGA. The CDR3 protein is CASSLTPRTGELFF. For the CDR3, the DNA is TGTGCCAGCAGCTTAACTCCCAGAACGGGGGAGCTGTTTTTT.